The 6 T cell receptor beta chains below all came from one sample that was sequenced in a study of blood T cell repertoires in COVID-19. TCRdb's copy holds only in-frame clones and misses some; the assay was immunoSEQ multiplex PCR. The data show 150,000 to 200,000 clones, roughly 82% seen once. Sequencing was carried out using peripheral blood. These receptors were obtained from a woman in her seventies with acute or convalescent COVID-19.

V and J are TRBV5-1 and TRBJ1-2, with 8 bases lining up with TRBD1. The CDR3 spans 14 residues. Unmatched junction bases numbered 10, after V lost 8 bases and J lost 4 bases. From germline, CDR1 is SGHRS and CDR2 YFSETQ. CDR3 bases: TGCGCCAGTAGTTTTGGTGGGACAGGCTATGGCTACACCTTC. It is translated as CASSFGGTGYGYTF.

The chain couples TRBV27 to TRBJ2-3; D uncertain. CDR1 is MNHEY and CDR2 is SMNVEV in the germline V gene (reference sequence). The CDR3 length is 14 residues. The V end was cut by 1 base, the J end by 0 bases, with 5 bases between. Here the CDR3 DNA reads TGTGCCAGCAGTTTATATGAGAGCACAGATACGCAGTATTTT. It translates to CASSLYESTDTQYF.

The V and J genes are TRBV11-2 and TRBJ1-1; the D gene is possibly TRBD1 (6 bases). The V gene lost 5 bases and the J gene lost 5 bases, with 18 bases spanning the gap. Germline loops: CDR1 SGHAT, CDR2 FQNNGV. CDR3 length: 15 residues. The CDR3 region has the DNA TGTGCCAGCAGCCAAACCTTTGGGGGGGCGACTGAAGCTTTCTTT. Translation gives CASSQTFGGATEAFF.

The rearrangement links TRBV6-5 to TRBJ1-1, with TRBD1 as a possible D gene (6 bases). V was shortened by 6 bases and J by 1 base, with 15 bases between the two germline ends. The CDR3 spans 15 residues. CDR1 is MNHEY and CDR2 is SVGAGI in the germline V gene. The CDR3: CASSLWTVTNTEAFF. In DNA form, the CDR3 reads TGTGCCAGCAGCCTTTGGACAGTGACGAACACTGAAGCTTTCTTT.

The chain links TRBV20-1 to TRBJ1-2, with no clear D. The CDR3 has 12 amino acids. Germline V gives CDR1 DFQATT, CDR2 SNEGSKA (reference sequence). Trimming cost V 3 bases and J 2 bases, with 7 bases left between them. CDR3 sequence reads: CSASSRNYGYTF. The CDR3 region has the DNA TGCAGTGCTAGTTCCAGAAACTATGGCTACACCTTC.

This clone showed up just once. The chain carries TRBV7-2 and TRBJ2-7; 10 nucleotides agree with TRBD1. Losses at the gene ends were 2 bases for V and 3 bases for J; bases not matched to a gene: 7. Germline CDR1 reads SGHTA; CDR2 reads FQGNSA. The CDR3 is 16 amino acids. CDR3: CASSLRGQGSLYEQYF. The CDR3 DNA follows: TGTGCCAGCAGCTTAAGGGGACAGGGGTCTCTCTACGAGCAGTACTTC.